Here is one TCR beta chain with its context. Assay: immunoSEQ multiplex PCR; the TCRdb copy retains only in-frame clones and omits some. The sample consists of tens of thousands of clones, roughly 89% of them appearing once. This CDR3 spans 14 amino acids. Germline CDR1 reads SGHRS; CDR2 reads YFSETQ. The V and J ends lost 0 bases and 0 bases respectively, with 7 bases between them. The data were obtained in a study of T cell changes during pregnancy in multiple sclerosis. The chain joins TRBV5-1 to TRBJ2-7; D gene ambiguous. The source was CD8+ T cells from peripheral blood mononuclear cells, collected in the first trimester of pregnancy. The receptor was isolated from a female donor with multiple sclerosis, enrolled in a pregnancy study. The CDR3 DNA reads TGCGCCAGCAGCTTGGCCCGGAGCTCCTACGAGCAGTACTTC. Translation: CASSLARSSYEQYF.